Detailed here is one TCR beta chain. Its antigen remains unidentified. These data belong to a study of tumor and adjacent non-tumor tissue in lung cancer. Study context: On average, productive TCRbeta reads reached some 4.4 million per sample.

CDR1 MDHEN and CDR2 SYDVKM come from the germline V gene. V lost 7 bases and J lost 7, with 16 bases in between. This CDR3 spans 13 amino acids. The study's findings and limits: Tumor TCR diversity, when higher, was linked to shorter survival. In normal lung, the top 100 clones were significantly more dominant than in tumor.

A modified ARM-PCR protocol with three rounds of nested PCR amplified TCRbeta. TCRdb re-derived calls from the multiplex PCR reads in MiXCR, one entry per CDR3 protein. The sample carries 80,000 to 100,000 distinct CDR3 sequences, roughly 78% recorded once. The template was RNA from unsorted bulk tissue. The normal lung tissue was taken more than 3 cm from the tumor edge. The sequence came from a man in his 60s with small cell lung cancer. Sequenced input: distant non-tumor lung tissue. The chain links TRBV28 to TRBJ1-1, with unresolved D. CDR3 protein: CASNLVGFVEAFF. The CDR3 nucleotides read TGTGCCAGCAACTTGGTCGGGTTCGTTGAAGCTTTCTTT. The whole variable domain, filled in from reference TRBV28 and TRBJ1-1, reads DVKVTQSSRYLVKRTGEKVFLECVQDMDHENMFWYRQDPGLGLRLIYFSYDVKMKEKGDIPEGYSVSREKKERFSLILESASTNQTSMYLCASNLVGFVEAFFGQGTRLTVV.